The 6 T cell receptor beta chains presented below share a single source sample, sequenced in a study of CD4+ T cells in melanoma. Generated by immunoSEQ multiplex PCR, the TCRdb table keeps only in-frame clones and is missing some. Of 110,000 to 150,000 clones listed, 85% to 95% are singletons. These receptors were taken from a human donor with melanoma.

This chain links TRBV7-9 with TRBJ1-1, with D maybe TRBD1 (5 bases). V gave up 5 bases and J gave up 1 base, with 17 bases separating them. Germline CDR1 reads SEHNR; CDR2 reads FQNEAQ (reference sequence). CDR3 size: 16 residues. The CDR3, as DNA: TGTGCCAGCAGCCCCGAGGCCCCGAGGGGGAACACTGAAGCTTTCTTT. Protein sequence: CASSPEAPRGNTEAFF.

The chain joins TRBV6-5 to TRBJ1-2; D may be TRBD1 (5 bases). The CDR3 covers 13 residues. Trimming shortened V by 2 bases and J by 7 bases, and 11 bases separated the two germline ends. The germline V gene has CDR1 MNHEY and CDR2 SVGAGI. The CDR3 protein is CASSYRTGVGYTF. For the CDR3, the DNA is TGTGCCAGCAGTTACCGGACGGGGGTTGGCTACACCTTC.

This clone was seen only a few times. This chain's CDR3 is CASSLREGGAGAETQYF. CDR3 nucleotides: TGCGCCAGCAGCTTGAGGGAGGGTGGTGCGGGAGCAGAGACCCAGTACTTC. The chain is built from TRBV5-1 and TRBJ2-5; 7 positions match TRBD2. The CDR3 is 17 amino acids. The J segment lost 4 bases and the V segment lost 1 base, leaving 13 bases of the junction unmatched. Germline values: CDR1 SGHRS, CDR2 YFSETQ.

The V and J genes are TRBV7-6 and TRBJ2-1; TRBD2 is a possible D gene (6 bases). Trimming pared 0 bases from V and 4 bases from J, leaving 7 bases between. The CDR3 covers 14 residues. Germline CDR1 is SGHVS and CDR2 is FNYEAQ. The CDR3 sequence is CASSLAGGYNEQFF. CDR3 nucleotide sequence: TGTGCCAGCAGCTTAGCGGGGGGATACAATGAGCAGTTCTTC.

This chain links TRBV29-1 with TRBJ2-1; 8 bases are shared with TRBD2. CDR3 length: 12 residues. The V segment lost 3 bases and the J segment 11 bases; nucleotides outside the gene matches: 6. Per the germline V gene, CDR1 is SQVTM and CDR2 is ANQGSEA. CDR3 coding DNA: TGCAGCGTTGAGCGGGGGGCAGGCCAGCAGTTCTTC. Residues: CSVERGAGQQFF.

V and J are TRBV7-8 and TRBJ2-4, with a possible D match to TRBD2 (7 bases). The CDR3 contains 15 residues. Trimming removed 1 base at V and 7 bases at J, with 14 bases between. Germline lookup yields CDR1 SGHVS and CDR2 FQNEAQ. CDR3 sequence: CASSLVGGPWNIQYF. The CDR3 DNA sequence: TGTGCCAGCAGCTTAGTCGGGGGGCCTTGGAACATTCAGTACTTC.